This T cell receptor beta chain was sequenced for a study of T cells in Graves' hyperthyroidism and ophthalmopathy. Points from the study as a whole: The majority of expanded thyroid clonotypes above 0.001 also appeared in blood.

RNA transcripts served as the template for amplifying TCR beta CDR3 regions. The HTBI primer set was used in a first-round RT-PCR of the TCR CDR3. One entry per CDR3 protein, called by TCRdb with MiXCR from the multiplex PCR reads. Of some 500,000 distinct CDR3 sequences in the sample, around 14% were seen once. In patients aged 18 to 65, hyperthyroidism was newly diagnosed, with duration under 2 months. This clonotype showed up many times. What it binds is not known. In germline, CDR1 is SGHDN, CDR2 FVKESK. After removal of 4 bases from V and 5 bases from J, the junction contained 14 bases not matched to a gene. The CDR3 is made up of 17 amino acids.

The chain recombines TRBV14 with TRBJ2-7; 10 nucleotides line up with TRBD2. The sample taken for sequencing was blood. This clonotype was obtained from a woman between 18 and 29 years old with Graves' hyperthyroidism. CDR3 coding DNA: TGTGCCAGCAGCCCTGCTTCCCGGCTAGCGGGAGTACACGAGCAGTACTTC. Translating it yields CASSPASRLAGVHEQYF.